A single sample gave rise to the 14 T cell receptor beta chains below, sequenced in a study of somatic mutations in cytotoxic T cells in rheumatoid arthritis. The data were produced by immunoSEQ multiplex PCR, yet TCRdb's version contains in-frame clones alone and is incomplete. The sample contains around 15,000 clones, around three quarters of which appear only once. The sequencing sample was made of CD8+ T cells sorted from blood. The receptors derive from an adult with rheumatoid arthritis.

This clone has a single count. The V and J genes are TRBV7-3 and TRBJ1-3, with D hard to call. The CDR3 runs to 15 residues. The germline V gene encodes CDR1 SGHTA and CDR2 FQGTGA. Trimming stripped 5 bases from V and 4 bases from J, with 15 bases between. CDR3 bases: TGTGCCAGCAGCCCTAATAGTTCAGCCGGAAACACCATATATTTT. This gives the protein CASSPNSSAGNTIYF.

The chain combines TRBV29-1 with TRBJ2-1; 7 bases map to TRBD1. The ends lost 6 bases at V and 4 bases at J; junction bases unmatched: 0. The CDR3 runs 11 residues. CDR1 SQVTM and CDR2 ANQGSEA come from the germline V gene. The CDR3 DNA is TGCAGCGTGGGACAGTACAATGAGCAGTTCTTC. Amino acid sequence: CSVGQYNEQFF.

V and J are TRBV13 and TRBJ2-7; 8 bases fit TRBD2. CDR1 and CDR2 (germline): PRHDT, FYEKMQ (reference sequence). V trimming: 4 bases; J trimming: 0 bases; junction bases outside the gene matches: 8. This CDR3 comprises 16 residues. CDR3 coding DNA: TGTGCCAGCAGCTCGTTTGGGCGGGGGGACTCCTACGAGCAGTACTTC. It encodes CASSSFGRGDSYEQYF.

The V and J genes are TRBV7-2 and TRBJ2-5; 15 bases match TRBD2. Germline values: CDR1 SGHTA, CDR2 FQGNSA. The CDR3 is made up of 16 amino acids. V lost 2 bases, J lost 10 bases, and 8 bases stayed unmatched. CDR3 sequence: CASSLPWTSGGEDQYF. The DNA of the CDR3 is TGTGCCAGCAGCTTACCCTGGACTAGCGGGGGGGAGGACCAGTACTTC.

This clone showed up just a few times. V usage is TRBV6-1 and J usage is TRBJ2-6; a possible D gene is TRBD1 (6 bases). The CDR3 runs 17 residues. CDR1 and CDR2 (germline): MNHNS, SASEGT. Deletions cut 4 bases from V and 0 bases from J, with 13 bases between. The DNA of the CDR3 is TGTGCCAGCAGTGCGCCGGACAGCGCCTCTGGGGCCAACGTCCTGACTTTC. It codes for CASSAPDSASGANVLTF.

The V call is TRBV28, the J call TRBJ2-7; D gene ambiguous. CDR1 MDHEN and CDR2 SYDVKM come from the germline V gene. This CDR3 contains 11 residues. Trimming took off 5 bases at V and 7 bases at J, with 9 bases between the two ends. The CDR3 DNA sequence: TGTGCCAGCAGTCCCTCACAGGAGCAGTACTTC. It yields the protein CASSPSQEQYF.

The J gene is TRBJ1-4, the V gene TRBV18, with D tentatively TRBD1 (5 bases). The CDR3 spans 15 residues. Trimming stripped 5 bases from V and 14 bases from J, with 24 bases between. Germline V CDR1 and CDR2: KGHSH, LQKENI. This CDR3 is CASSAGVADRKGLFF. In DNA form, the CDR3 reads TGTGCCAGCTCAGCGGGGGTGGCGGACCGAAAAGGTCTGTTTTTT. Drawing the rest from reference TRBV18 and TRBJ1-4, the complete variable domain is NAGVMQNPRHLVRRRGQEARLRCSPMKGHSHVYWYRQLPEEGLKFMVYLQKENIIDESGMPKERFSAEFPKEGPSILRIQQVVRGDSAAYFCASSAGVADRKGLFFGSGTQLSVL.

The chain is built from TRBV4-2 and TRBJ2-6; tentatively, D is TRBD2 (5 bases). With 0 bases removed from V and 0 bases from J, the gap between germline ends came to 6 bases. The CDR3 spans 16 residues. Germline-derived CDR1 and CDR2 are LGHNA and YNFKEQ. CDR3: CASSQDAGSGANVLTF. CDR3 nucleotide sequence: TGTGCCAGCAGCCAAGATGCGGGCTCTGGGGCCAACGTCCTGACTTTC.

The chain employs TRBV6-4 and TRBJ2-1, with 9 bases that match TRBD2. After removal of 0 bases from V and 3 bases from J, the junction contained 0 bases not matched to a gene. This CDR3 region has 15 residues. Germline-derived CDR1 and CDR2 are MRHNA and SNTAGT. CDR3 nucleotide sequence: TGTGCCAGCAGTGACTCAGCGGGGGGCTACAATGAGCAGTTCTTC. Amino acids: CASSDSAGGYNEQFF.

The rearrangement uses TRBV7-2 and TRBJ2-3; TRBD2 matches at 9 bases. Trimming removed 1 base from V and 3 bases from J; junction bases left unmatched: 2. This CDR3 comprises 15 residues. Germline CDR1 reads SGHTA; CDR2 reads FQGNSA. CDR3 nucleotide sequence: TGTGCCAGCAGCTTAGGACTAGCGGTGACAGATACGCAGTATTTT. It is translated as CASSLGLAVTDTQYF.

V and J are TRBV6-1 and TRBJ2-7, with D hard to call. Trimming pared 3 bases from V and 3 bases from J, leaving 3 bases between. This CDR3 comprises 11 residues. Germline CDR1 is MNHNS and CDR2 is SASEGT. The CDR3: CASSDGYEQYV. The CDR3 DNA is TGTGCCAGCAGTGACGGCTACGAGCAGTACGTC.

The chain carries TRBV7-6 and TRBJ2-5; D is ambiguous. From germline, CDR1 is SGHVS and CDR2 FNYEAQ. This CDR3 comprises 16 residues. The V end lost 1 base, the J end lost 1 base, and 13 bases lay between the germline ends. The CDR3 DNA is TGTGCCAGCAGCTTAGTTGATTTGAGAGTCCAAGAGACCCAGTACTTC. This gives the protein CASSLVDLRVQETQYF.

This rearrangement joins TRBV6-5 to TRBJ1-2; the match to TRBD1 covers 7 bases. CDR1 and CDR2 from the germline V gene are MNHEY and SVGAGI. The CDR3 spans 13 residues. Trimming removed 4 bases from V and 3 bases from J; junction bases left unmatched: 2. The CDR3, as DNA: TGTGCCAGCAGTTCAGACAGGGACTATGGCTACACCTTC. It is translated as CASSSDRDYGYTF.

The V gene is TRBV5-4, the J gene TRBJ2-6; a possible D gene is TRBD1 (5 bases). There are 15 residues in the CDR3. Germline V gene sequence: CDR1 SGHNT, CDR2 YYREEE (reference sequence). The V end lost 2 bases, the J end lost 0 bases, and 6 bases lay between the germline ends. CDR3 sequence (DNA): TGTGCCAGCAGCTTTACAGGCTCTGGGGCCAACGTCCTGACTTTC. Amino acid sequence: CASSFTGSGANVLTF.